This T cell receptor beta chain was profiled in a study of identical twins. Findings and limits, study-wide: Less excess twin sharing appeared in beta out-of-frame sequences. Cross-sectional statistics, not tracking of the same donors, supported the conclusions.

Through template switching, a universal primer site was introduced, and the cDNA contained unique molecular identifiers. TCRdb passed the 5' RACE reads through MiXCR, listing each CDR3 protein once. The table shows 1.5 million to 2 million distinct CDR3 sequences, with around 33% occurring only once. The sample holds a few counts of this clonotype. Antigen: not known. Trimming at V came to 4 bases and at J to 6 bases, leaving 7 bases not matched to a gene. Germline values: CDR1 SNHLY, CDR2 FYNNEI. The CDR3 length is 14 residues. The clonotype comes from a newborn girl in good health. Sequences were obtained from cord blood. The chain combines TRBV2 with TRBJ2-3; 7 positions match TRBD2. The CDR3 here is CASSVKRGSDTQYF. The CDR3 DNA reads as TGTGCCAGCAGTGTAAAGCGGGGCAGTGATACGCAGTATTTT.